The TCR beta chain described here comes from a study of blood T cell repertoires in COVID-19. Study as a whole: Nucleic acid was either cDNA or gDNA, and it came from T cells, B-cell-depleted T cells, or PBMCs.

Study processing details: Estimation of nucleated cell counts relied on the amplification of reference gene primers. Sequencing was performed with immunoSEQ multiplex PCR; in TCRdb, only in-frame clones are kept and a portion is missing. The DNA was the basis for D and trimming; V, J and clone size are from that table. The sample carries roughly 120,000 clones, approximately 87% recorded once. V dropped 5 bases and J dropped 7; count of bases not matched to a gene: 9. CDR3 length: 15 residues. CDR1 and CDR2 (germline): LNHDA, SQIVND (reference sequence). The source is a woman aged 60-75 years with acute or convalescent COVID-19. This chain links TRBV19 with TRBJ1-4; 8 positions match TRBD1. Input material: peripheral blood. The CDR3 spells CASSGKTGAREKLFF. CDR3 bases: TGTGCCAGTAGTGGGAAGACAGGGGCTCGTGAAAAACTGTTTTTT.